The entry below describes one T cell receptor beta chain. This entry comes from a study of blood T cell repertoires in COVID-19. Study in general: Sources were T cells, B-cell-depleted T cells, or PBMCs; the material itself was cDNA or gDNA.

Per the study methods: From reference gene primer amplification, estimates of nucleated cell counts were derived. The method was immunoSEQ multiplex PCR; TCRdb's version includes in-frame clones alone and lacks a portion of them. The DNA gave D and trimming, while V, J and clone size come from that table. Of about 150,000 clones in the sample, around nine tenths were seen once. Sequenced material: peripheral blood. The source is a woman in her forties or fifties with active or convalescent COVID-19.

CDR3 region: CASSTGTSGSITDTQYF. The CDR3 nucleotides are TGTGCCAGCAGTACGGGGACTAGCGGGAGTATCACAGATACGCAGTATTTT. The gene calls are TRBV6-2 or TRBV6-3 and TRBJ2-3; TRBD2 aligns across 14 bases. Germline V gene sequence: CDR1 MNHEY, CDR2 SVGEGT. This CDR3 has 17 amino acids. Trimming at V came to 5 bases and at J to 2 bases, leaving 6 bases not matched to a gene.